This T cell receptor (beta chain) comes out of a study of response to subunit inactivated influenza vaccine. Study-level findings and limits: Authors suggested seasonal influenza vaccinations each recruit few new T cells.

There are many counts of this clonotype. Antigen: not known. The V and J ends lost 6 bases and 5 bases respectively, with 13 bases between them. The CDR3 loop spans 14 amino acids. TCRdb independently ran MiXCR on the RT-PCR reads; one entry per CDR3 protein. This table holds almost 600,000 distinct CDR3 sequences, 14% found once. The receptor was derived from a man in his forties or fifties who received an inactivated influenza vaccine. The chain combines TRBV12-3 or TRBV12-4 with TRBJ1-4; D is possibly TRBD1 (5 bases). Here the sequenced sample was PBMCs from blood, taken 11 to 12 days after vaccination. CDR3 bases: TGTGCCAGCAGCCCGCTGGGGGTAAATGAAAAACTGTTTTTT. It is translated as CASSPLGVNEKLFF.